This section outlines one T cell receptor (beta chain) sequence together with its context. Its matching antigen is unknown. As to time point: cycle 4 day 1 (C4D1), after more than 5 weeks of nivolumab. Each patient relapsed following autologous stem cell transplantation, and prior brentuximab vedotin exposure differed. V lost 5 bases, J lost 2 bases, and 18 bases lay in between. This CDR3 has 16 residues. The germline CDR1 and CDR2 sequences are MDHEN and SYDVKM. The record originates from a study of PD-1 blockade in classical Hodgkin lymphoma. Study-level information: Patients were infused with nivolumab 3 mg/kg every 2 weeks.

Sequencing was performed with immunoSEQ multiplex PCR; in TCRdb, only in-frame clones are kept and a portion is missing. Of 43,000 or so clones in the sample, 78% were seen once. Study-wide results and limits: Patients who initiated nivolumab within 1 year of ASCT were excluded. Healthy donors reportedly exceeded newly diagnosed patients in baseline TCR diversity.

The gene calls are TRBV28 and TRBJ1-2; D may be TRBD1 (6 bases). The sequencing used peripheral blood mononuclear cells (PBMCs), collected before the fourth cycle of nivolumab. The TCR sequence derives from a human donor with classical Hodgkin lymphoma. Here the CDR3 reads CASSGTTDHWNYGYTF. The DNA for the CDR3 is TGTGCCAGCAGTGGGACAACAGATCACTGGAACTATGGCTACACCTTC.